This T cell receptor beta chain was identified in a study of T cell clones after liver transplantation. Generated by immunoSEQ multiplex PCR, the TCRdb table keeps only in-frame clones and is missing some. Here the sample spans approximately 10,000 clones, 70% to 75% being singletons. V gave up 0 bases and J gave up 6 bases, with 16 bases separating them. CDR1 is SGHNT and CDR2 is YENEEA in the germline V gene. The CDR3 is 16 amino acids. Source: CD4+ T cells from blood, taken around 2.5 years after liver transplant. The TCR was taken from a human patient who received a liver transplant. Part of the T cells may come from the graft donor. V gene TRBV11-3 combines with J gene TRBJ2-3; a weak D match, TRBD1 (6 bases). The CDR3 region has the DNA TGTGCCAGCAGCTTAGATCTAAAAGGGGGAATGGATACGCAGTATTTT. Its protein is CASSLDLKGGMDTQYF.